Presented here are 24 T cell receptor beta chains from one specimen sequenced in a study of T cell responses to AZD1222 COVID-19 vaccine. Repertoires were generated with immunoSEQ multiplex PCR, while TCRdb's copy carries only in-frame clones and drops some. The sample has about 190,000 clones, approximately 92% seen once. The sequencing here drew on peripheral blood, taken on day 0 of AZD1222 vaccination. The origin of the receptors is an adult in good health.

This clone has more than one count but fewer than ten. V is TRBV5-6 and J is TRBJ1-5, with D unresolved. The V and J ends lost 3 bases and 5 bases respectively, with 15 bases between them. Germline V gene sequence: CDR1 SGHDT, CDR2 YYEEEE. There are 15 residues in the CDR3. The CDR3 DNA follows: TGTGCCAGCAGCTCTACGTTAGGATCCGATCAGCCCCAGCATTTT. This gives the protein CASSSTLGSDQPQHF.

The J gene is TRBJ2-3, the V gene TRBV11-3, with a weak D call TRBD1 (5 bases). V was trimmed by 0 bases and J by 2 bases, leaving 18 bases between them. Germline-derived CDR1 and CDR2 are SGHNT and YENEEA. The CDR3 is 18 amino acids. CDR3 sequence reads: CASSLDLWGRNTTDTQYF. DNA for the CDR3: TGTGCCAGCAGCTTAGATTTATGGGGCCGGAACACCACAGATACGCAGTATTTT. The full variable domain, with the rest looked up from reference TRBV11-3 and TRBJ2-3, is EAGVVQSPRYKIIEKKQPVAFWCNPISGHNTLYWYLQNLGQGPELLIRYENEEAVDDSQLPKDRFSAERLKGVDSTLKIQPAELGDSAVYLCASSLDLWGRNTTDTQYFGPGTRLTVL.

In its sample, this clone was seen once. V and J are TRBV19 and TRBJ1-5; 7 bases fit TRBD1. Trimming removed 6 bases from V and 1 base from J; junction bases left unmatched: 6. The CDR3 spans 15 residues. Germline-derived CDR1 and CDR2 are LNHDA and SQIVND (reference sequence). DNA of the CDR3: TGTGCCAGTAGGGAAACAGGGGTAAGCAATCAGCCCCAGCATTTT. Translating gives CASRETGVSNQPQHF. The full variable domain, completed using reference TRBV19 and TRBJ1-5, is DGGITQSPKYLFRKEGQNVTLSCEQNLNHDAMYWYRQDPGQGLRLIYYSQIVNDFQKGDIAEGYSVSREKKESFPLTVTSAQKNPTAFYLCASRETGVSNQPQHFGDGTRLSIL.

V is TRBV4-3 and J is TRBJ2-2; D is perhaps TRBD2 (6 bases). This CDR3 comprises 14 residues. Deletions cut 7 bases from V and 5 bases from J, with 14 bases between. From germline, CDR1 is LGHNA and CDR2 YSLEER. As DNA, the CDR3 is TGCGCCAGCACTACGGGGGATCGGACCGGGGAGCTGTTTTTT. Translated, it gives CASTTGDRTGELFF.

V usage is TRBV28 and J usage is TRBJ1-2, with no clear D. Germline CDR1 reads MDHEN; CDR2 reads SYDVKM. This CDR3 comprises 14 residues. V was pared by 2 bases and J by 0 bases, with 7 bases between. The CDR3 region is CASSLVTPNYGYTF. In nucleotides, the CDR3 is TGTGCCAGCAGTTTAGTCACCCCTAACTATGGCTACACCTTC.

The V call is TRBV11-2, the J call TRBJ2-4, with 7 bases fitting TRBD2. Germline loops: CDR1 SGHAT, CDR2 FQNNGV. The CDR3 contains 15 residues. V dropped 5 bases and J dropped 8; count of bases not matched to a gene: 12. The CDR3 spells CASSPGRGGRDIQYF. In DNA form, the CDR3 reads TGTGCCAGCAGCCCTGGGAGGGGAGGACGCGACATTCAGTACTTC.

This clone was counted once. The chain is built from TRBV19 and TRBJ1-5; tentatively, D is TRBD1 (5 bases). Trimming took 5 bases from V and 1 from J, leaving 15 bases between them. The CDR3 totals 16 residues. Germline assignment: CDR1 LNHDA and CDR2 SQIVND (reference sequence). CDR3 protein: CASSPFSGASNQPQHF. In DNA form, the CDR3 reads TGTGCCAGTAGTCCCTTTTCTGGGGCGAGCAATCAGCCCCAGCATTTT.

The chain couples TRBV2 to TRBJ1-2, with 7 positions matching TRBD1. Germline lookup yields CDR1 SNHLY and CDR2 FYNNEI. The J segment lost 7 bases and the V segment lost 7 bases, leaving 6 bases of the junction unmatched. The CDR3 has 12 residues. For the CDR3, the DNA is TGTGCCAGCAATCTACAGGGGTTTGGCTACACCTTC. This encodes CASNLQGFGYTF.

V is TRBV5-1 and J is TRBJ2-3; 13 bases line up with TRBD2. The CDR3 has 16 amino acids. The V and J ends lost 3 bases and 6 bases, in that order; junction bases with no gene match: 7. Germline assignment: CDR1 SGHRS and CDR2 YFSETQ. The CDR3: CASSWLLAGGQDTQYF. The CDR3 bases are TGCGCCAGCAGCTGGCTACTAGCGGGGGGGCAGGATACGCAGTATTTT.

This sequence joins TRBV16 and TRBJ2-2, with 8 positions matching TRBD1. Looked up from germline, CDR1 is KGHSY and CDR2 is FQNENV. The CDR3 loop spans 15 amino acids. J was trimmed by 6 bases and V by 4 bases; bases with no gene match: 7. Written as DNA, the CDR3 is TGTGCCAGCAGCCTCCCGGACAGGGACCCCGGGGAGCTGTTTTTT. Amino acids: CASSLPDRDPGELFF.

The chain employs TRBV5-1 and TRBJ1-6, with TRBD1 matching 8 bases. CDR1 is SGHRS, CDR2 YFSETQ, per germline. This CDR3 has 16 residues. Unmatched junction bases numbered 8, after V lost 4 bases and J lost 5 bases. Written as DNA, the CDR3 is TGCGCCAGCAGCAAGGGACAGGCGATGAATAATTCACCCCTCCACTTT. It codes for CASSKGQAMNNSPLHF.

V is TRBV4-3 and J is TRBJ2-7; no firm D call. CDR3 length equals 15 residues. V was shortened by 5 bases and J by 0 bases, with 14 bases between the two germline ends. CDR1 is LGHNA, CDR2 YSLEER, per germline. In DNA form, the CDR3 reads TGCGCCAGCAGCTGGGAACGGCAAAACTCCTACGAGCAGTACTTC. It translates to CASSWERQNSYEQYF.

This clone was observed a handful of times. The rearrangement links TRBV6-5 to TRBJ2-6; no definite D call. CDR1 and CDR2 (germline): MNHEY, SVGAGI. The CDR3 loop spans 15 amino acids. V gave up 2 bases and J gave up 0 bases, with 5 bases separating them. The CDR3 sequence is CASSYQSSGANVLTF. For the CDR3, the DNA is TGTGCCAGCAGTTACCAGAGCTCTGGGGCCAACGTCCTGACTTTC.

The chain is built from TRBV6-1 and TRBJ1-6; 10 nucleotides match TRBD1. The CDR3 is made up of 14 amino acids. From germline, CDR1 is MNHNS and CDR2 SASEGT. The J segment lost 9 bases and the V segment lost 3 bases, leaving 2 bases of the junction unmatched. This chain's CDR3 is CASSETGGLSPLHF. CDR3 coding DNA: TGTGCCAGCAGTGAGACAGGGGGCCTTTCACCCCTCCACTTT.

The J gene is TRBJ2-2, the V gene TRBV9; 7 bases line up with TRBD1. The CDR3 is 16 residues long. With V trimmed by 0 bases and J by 6 bases, 8 bases remained unmatched. Looked up from germline, CDR1 is SGDLS and CDR2 is YYNGEE. The CDR3 protein is CASSVGAGGFSGELFF. CDR3 nucleotides: TGTGCCAGCAGCGTAGGGGCAGGGGGTTTTTCCGGGGAGCTGTTTTTT.

The chain carries TRBV29-1 and TRBJ1-4, with a tentative D call TRBD1 (5 bases). This CDR3 is 14 amino acids long. The germline V gene has CDR1 SQVTM and CDR2 ANQGSEA. Deletions cut 7 bases from V and 7 bases from J, with 19 bases between. The CDR3 loop reads CSGWIGAGGEKLFF. The CDR3 DNA is TGCAGCGGTTGGATCGGGGCTGGCGGTGAAAAACTGTTTTTT. Variable domain in full (rest from reference TRBV29-1 and TRBJ1-4): SAVISQKPSRDICQRGTSLTIQCQVDSQVTMMFWYRQQPGQSLTLIATANQGSEATYESGFVIDKFPISRPNLTFSTLTVSNMSPEDSSIYLCSGWIGAGGEKLFFGSGTQLSVL.

This rearrangement joins TRBV7-9 to TRBJ2-5; D tentatively fits TRBD1 or TRBD2 (5 bases each). Trimming removed 8 bases from V and 2 bases from J, with 12 bases in between. The CDR3 sequence is 13 residues long. The germline V gene has CDR1 SEHNR and CDR2 FQNEAQ (reference sequence). The CDR3 DNA sequence: TGTGCCAGCGGACGGGGCGGTCAAGAGACCCAGTACTTC. It yields the protein CASGRGGQETQYF.

This clone was counted between two and nine times. The chain combines TRBV5-1 with TRBJ2-5, with 8 nucleotides matching TRBD1. The germline V gene has CDR1 SGHRS and CDR2 YFSETQ. V lost 1 base and J lost 2; bases outside the gene matches: 4. This CDR3 spans 15 amino acids. Here the CDR3 reads CASSLRRTGQETQYF. The CDR3 region has the DNA TGCGCCAGCAGCTTGAGGAGGACAGGGCAAGAGACCCAGTACTTC.

This sequence joins TRBV14 and TRBJ2-1; D is possibly TRBD1 or TRBD2 (6 bases each). V was trimmed by 0 bases and J by 10 bases, leaving 13 bases between them. The CDR3 consists of 14 residues. Germline V CDR1 and CDR2: SGHDN, FVKESK. CDR3 DNA sequence: TGTGCCAGCAGCCAAGAGTTCTGGGGGGCAGAGCAGTTCTTC. Translating gives CASSQEFWGAEQFF.

The V gene is TRBV7-9, the J gene TRBJ2-5; D gene unclear. The germline V and J ends were trimmed by 5 bases and 5 bases, with 6 bases remaining between them. In germline, CDR1 is SEHNR, CDR2 FQNEAQ (reference sequence). The CDR3 is made up of 11 amino acids. CDR3 in amino acids: CASSPQETQYF. CDR3 coding DNA: TGTGCCAGCAGCCCACAGGAGACCCAGTACTTC.

The V and J genes are TRBV2 and TRBJ2-1; D might be TRBD1 or TRBD2, each matching 5 bases. The CDR3 totals 14 residues. CDR1 is SNHLY and CDR2 is FYNNEI in the germline V gene. Trimming took 8 bases from V and 0 from J, leaving 11 bases between them. CDR3 amino acids: CASRGVTSYNEQFF. The CDR3, as DNA: TGTGCCAGCCGAGGGGTGACCTCCTACAATGAGCAGTTCTTC.

The chain links TRBV27 to TRBJ1-5; TRBD1 is a possible D gene (6 bases). Germline V gene data show CDR1 as MNHEY and CDR2 as SMNVEV (reference sequence). Trimming stripped 6 bases from V and 6 bases from J, with 15 bases between. The CDR3 has 14 residues. The chain's CDR3 is CASSHREGVQPQHF. Written as DNA, the CDR3 is TGTGCCAGCAGCCATAGGGAGGGGGTTCAGCCCCAGCATTTT.

The rearrangement links TRBV10-3 to TRBJ1-2; D is uncertain. V was clipped by 1 base and J by 3 bases, with 12 bases between them. The CDR3 is 15 amino acids. Germline CDR1 is ENHRY and CDR2 is SYGVKD. Here the CDR3 DNA reads TGTGCCATCAGTGAGTGGAAAGGGAGGGACTATGGCTACACCTTC. Its protein is CAISEWKGRDYGYTF.

The rearrangement joins TRBV4-3 to TRBJ1-4; D not certain. V lost 0 bases to trimming and J lost 8 bases, with 10 bases between them. Germline V gene data show CDR1 as LGHNA and CDR2 as YSLEER. The CDR3 is 14 amino acids. The DNA for the CDR3 is TGCGCCAGCAGCCAAGATCCTGAGAGGGAAAAACTGTTTTTT. This translates into CASSQDPEREKLFF.